This TCR beta chain was documented in a study of OX40 agonist ivuxolimab in advanced cancers. The overall study: Ivuxolimab, which is an agonistic anti-OX40 (CD134) antibody, was administered to the patients. Partial responses were seen in three patients, one with hepatocellular carcinoma and two with cutaneous melanoma.

Patients with autoimmune history or systemic immunosuppression were excluded. On cycle 4 day 1 and cycle 7 day 1, as well as at baseline, blood was sampled. The CDR3 is 12 amino acids. Per the germline V gene, CDR1 is LNHDA and CDR2 is SQIVND (reference sequence). V gave up 3 bases and J gave up 5 bases, with 5 bases separating them. The table came from immunoSEQ multiplex PCR; TCRdb's copy has only in-frame clones and leaves some out. The sample carries about 85,000 clones, about nine tenths recorded once. This clonotype originated in an adult with an advanced solid tumor such as melanoma, head and neck, liver or kidney cancer. J is TRBJ2-1 and V is TRBV19; D is uncertain. The sequencing used CD4+ or CD8+ T cells sorted from blood, collected in a trial of the OX40 agonist ivuxolimab. CDR3 sequence reads: CASSIGDNEQFF. DNA for the CDR3: TGTGCCAGTAGTATCGGTGACAATGAGCAGTTCTTC.